This T cell receptor (beta chain) was observed in a study of T cell responses to AZD1222 COVID-19 vaccine. Findings of the study overall: Along spike, vaccine-associated CD4 TCRs were found throughout, with dominance at 160-218 and 743-854. It was only a handful of AZD1222 recipients who were seropositive at baseline. Nearly half of spike-specific TCRs reportedly target variant regions that are unmutated in the B.1.351 and B.1.1.7 variants.

Worth noting for this clone: Its antigen is currently unknown.

Clones were read by immunoSEQ multiplex PCR, and TCRdb kept only the in-frame ones, dropping some. The table includes roughly 150,000 clones, 80% to 90% detected once. CDR1 and CDR2 (germline): SGDLS, YYNGEE. After removal of 3 bases from V and 7 bases from J, the junction contained 6 bases not matched to a gene. This CDR3 is built from 14 residues. The sample in question was peripheral blood, obtained on day 0 of AZD1222 vaccination. The chain recombines TRBV9 with TRBJ2-1; 8 bases map to TRBD2. The TCR comes from an adult in good health. CDR3 in DNA: TGTGCCAGCAGCGCGACCGGGACTAGGAATGAGCAGTTCTTC. Translated, it gives CASSATGTRNEQFF.